The rows below give T cell receptor beta chains drawn from one sample of a study of preoperative IRX-2 immunotherapy in early breast cancer. TCRdb's copy holds only in-frame clones and misses some; the assay was immunoSEQ multiplex PCR. The sample lists tens of thousands of clones, roughly 74% seen once, with 2% to 2.5% in the top ten. Source: lymph node tissue, taken before IRX-2 immunotherapy. These receptors were obtained from a human donor with breast cancer. CDR3s include the opening cysteine and the closing phenylalanine or tryptophan. D genes are given only for firm matches. The size of a clone is reported for some rows only, either as once, few or many, or as a class for expanded clones.

CDR3 length,D gene,J gene,V gene,clone size,CDR3 protein,CDR3 DNA
14,.,TRBJ2-1,TRBV23-1,once,CASSQVGTYNEQFF,TGCGCCAGCAGCCAAGTGGGAACCTACAATGAGCAGTTCTTC
14,.,TRBJ2-1,TRBV5-1,.,CASAEQSSYNEQFF,TGCGCCAGCGCCGAACAGAGCTCCTACAATGAGCAGTTCTTC
13,.,TRBJ2-7,TRBV1,.,CASSQGGAYEQYF,TGCGCCAGCAGCCAAGGAGGAGCCTACGAGCAGTACTTC
15,.,TRBJ2-6,TRBV6-8,.,CASDPSQSGANVLTF,TGTGCCAGCGACCCCTCACAGTCTGGGGCCAACGTCCTGACTTTC
14,.,TRBJ2-7,TRBV6-8,once,CASSYDLSLYEQYF,TGTGCCAGCAGTTACGACCTCTCATTGTACGAGCAGTACTTC
16,.,TRBJ1-1,TRBV19,.,CASSNMIQAHGTEAFF,TGTGCCAGTAGCAATATGATACAGGCTCACGGGACTGAAGCTTTCTTT
12,TRBD1,TRBJ1-1,TRBV18,.,CASSTGDAEAFF,TGTGCCAGCTCAACAGGGGATGCTGAAGCTTTCTTT
16,TRBD2,TRBJ2-3,TRBV28,.,CASSDPSGGSTDTQYF,TGTGCCAGCAGCGATCCTAGCGGGGGGAGCACAGATACGCAGTATTTT
16,.,TRBJ1-6,TRBV10-3,.,CAISESLGTVNSPLHF,TGTGCCATCAGTGAGTCGCTAGGGACCGTTAATTCACCCCTCCACTTT
14,.,TRBJ2-2,TRBV6-8,few,CASRRQDNTGELFF,TGTGCCAGCAGGAGACAGGACAACACCGGGGAGCTGTTTTTT
14,.,TRBJ1-5,TRBV6-8,.,CASSPLTRNQPQHF,TGTGCCAGCAGTCCCCTTACTAGGAATCAGCCCCAGCATTTT
15,TRBD1,TRBJ2-1,TRBV6-8,.,CASSGAGTGDNEQFF,TGTGCCAGCAGTGGAGCCGGGACAGGTGACAATGAGCAGTTCTTC
13,.,TRBJ2-1,TRBV6-7,.,CASRRLAYNEQFF,TGTGCCAGCCGTCGTTTGGCCTACAATGAGCAGTTCTTC
13,.,TRBJ1-2,TRBV7-4,few,CASSLSGVYGYTF,TGTGCCAGCAGCTTATCAGGGGTTTATGGCTACACCTTC
14,.,TRBJ1-6,TRBV6-8,.,CASSSPAGSSPLHF,TGTGCCAGCAGTTCACCGGCAGGAAGCTCACCCCTCCACTTT
14,TRBD1,TRBJ1-2,TRBV11-3,.,CASSLGQRRYGYTF,TGTGCCAGCAGCCTGGGACAGCGGCGCTATGGCTACACCTTC
12,.,TRBJ1-1,TRBV10-2,few,CASIEGGTEAFF,TGCGCCAGCATAGAGGGAGGCACTGAAGCTTTCTTT
16,TRBD1,TRBJ1-2,TRBV28,.,CASSPWDRGSFYGYTF,TGTGCCAGCAGCCCCTGGGACAGGGGAAGTTTTTATGGCTACACCTTC
15,.,TRBJ1-2,TRBV11-3,.,CASSSGPTKGYGYTF,TGTGCCAGCAGCTCGGGACCTACAAAGGGCTATGGCTACACCTTC
14,.,TRBJ2-2,TRBV11-3,.,CASRRRGATGELFF,TGTGCCAGCAGGAGGAGGGGGGCCACCGGGGAGCTGTTTTTT
15,.,TRBJ2-1,TRBV28,.,CASRAGVSSYNEQFF,TGTGCCAGCAGAGCCGGGGTGAGCTCCTACAATGAGCAGTTCTTC
17,.,TRBJ1-5,TRBV1,.,CASSHSFRRGSNQPQHF,TGCGCCAGCAGCCATTCGTTTAGAAGGGGGAGCAATCAGCCCCAGCATTTT
16,.,TRBJ1-3,TRBV11-3,.,CASSLGGTHSGNTIYF,TGTGCCAGCAGCTTGGGGGGGACTCACTCTGGAAACACCATATATTTT
13,.,TRBJ2-3,TRBV6-8,.,CASQRGLIDTQYF,TGTGCCAGCCAGAGGGGACTTATTGATACGCAGTATTTT
16,TRBD1,TRBJ1-3,TRBV11-3,.,CASSSDRTFSGNTIYF,TGTGCCAGCAGCTCGGACAGGACCTTCTCTGGAAACACCATATATTTT
14,.,TRBJ2-7,TRBV29-1,.,CSVGVGLRSYEQYF,TGCAGCGTTGGGGTTGGGCTACGTTCCTACGAGCAGTACTTC
14,.,TRBJ2-7,TRBV6-8,once,CASTGRSGSYEQYF,TGTGCCAGCACAGGGAGGTCTGGCTCCTACGAGCAGTACTTC
13,TRBD2,TRBJ2-7,TRBV6-8,.,CASRQGTSNEQYF,TGTGCCAGCAGGCAGGGGACTAGCAACGAGCAGTACTTC
13,.,TRBJ2-5,TRBV6-8,once,CASSYSAKETQYF,TGTGCCAGCAGTTACTCGGCCAAAGAGACCCAGTACTTC
14,TRBD1,TRBJ1-1,TRBV7-6,few,CASSFDRENTEAFF,TGTGCCAGCAGCTTTGACAGGGAGAACACTGAAGCTTTCTTT
17,TRBD1,TRBJ1-1,TRBV30,few,CAWSPRTGRGQLTEAFF,TGTGCCTGGAGTCCCCGTACAGGGAGGGGGCAGCTCACTGAAGCTTTCTTT
16,.,TRBJ1-3,TRBV11-3,.,CASSLDRRYSGNTIYF,TGTGCCAGCAGCTTAGATCGTCGCTACTCTGGAAACACCATATATTTT
13,.,TRBJ2-7,TRBV23-1,.,CASSLAGLEEQYF,TGCGCCAGCAGCTTGGCAGGGTTGGAGGAGCAGTACTTC
16,TRBD1,TRBJ2-3,TRBV11-3,once,CASSLTGSGGTDTQYF,TGTGCCAGCAGCCTGACAGGGTCCGGCGGCACAGATACGCAGTATTTT
15,.,TRBJ2-2,TRBV19,.,CASSIVSAGTGELFF,TGTGCCAGTAGTATAGTATCTGCGGGCACCGGGGAGCTGTTTTTT
19,TRBD2,TRBJ2-3,TRBV6-8,.,CASSGTPSGVPAGADTQYF,TGTGCCAGCAGCGGAACCCCTAGCGGGGTCCCCGCTGGAGCAGATACGCAGTATTTT
15,.,TRBJ1-2,TRBV6-8,.,CASSPDWGGDYGYTF,TGTGCCAGCAGCCCTGATTGGGGAGGGGACTATGGCTACACCTTC
14,TRBD1,TRBJ1-4,TRBV6-8,.,CASSFTGGRRKLFF,TGTGCCAGCAGTTTCACAGGGGGAAGGCGAAAACTGTTTTTT
14,TRBD1,TRBJ2-7,TRBV19,.,CAPRNGTGGDEQYF,TGTGCCCCACGCAATGGGACAGGGGGCGACGAGCAGTACTTC
11,.,TRBJ1-2,TRBV30,.,CAWSRGVGYTF,TGTGCCTGGAGTCGTGGGGTTGGCTACACCTTC
12,.,TRBJ2-3,TRBV18,few,CASSLYTDTQYF,TGTGCCAGCTCACTCTACACAGATACGCAGTATTTT
14,.,TRBJ1-1,TRBV10-2,.,CASSSNILNTEAFF,TGCGCCAGCAGTTCCAACATATTGAACACTGAAGCTTTCTTT
13,.,TRBJ1-1,TRBV6-8,.,CAIKEAANTEAFF,TGTGCCATCAAAGAGGCCGCGAACACTGAAGCTTTCTTT
14,.,TRBJ1-2,TRBV6-8,.,CASSASGTAYGYTF,TGTGCCAGCAGTGCTTCCGGGACGGCCTATGGCTACACCTTC
14,.,TRBJ1-1,TRBV6-8,.,CASSSRVSNTEAFF,TGTGCCAGCAGTAGCAGGGTTTCGAACACTGAAGCTTTCTTT
14,.,TRBJ1-1,TRBV28,.,CASSPMNRVSEAFF,TGTGCCAGCAGTCCGATGAACAGGGTCTCTGAAGCTTTCTTT
14,.,TRBJ1-2,TRBV11-3,few,CASSLGDGLYGYTF,TGTGCCAGCAGCTTAGGAGACGGCCTCTATGGCTACACCTTC
16,TRBD2,TRBJ2-7,TRBV25-1,.,CASSEWLAGGSYEQYF,TGTGCCAGCAGTGAATGGCTAGCGGGGGGCTCCTACGAGCAGTACTTC
14,.,TRBJ2-2,TRBV6-8,few,CASSDDRFAGELFF,TGTGCCAGCAGTGATGATAGGTTCGCCGGGGAGCTGTTTTTT
16,.,TRBJ2-2,TRBV5-1,.,CASSLLGSKNTGELFF,TGCGCCAGCAGCTTGTTAGGGAGCAAGAACACCGGGGAGCTGTTTTTT
16,.,TRBJ1-6,TRBV5-1,.,CASSLAGQGNNSPLHF,TGCGCCAGCAGCTTGGCAGGGCAGGGAAATAATTCACCCCTCCACTTT
14,.,TRBJ1-4,TRBV19,.,CASRGAGSNEKLFF,TGTGCCAGTAGGGGGGCAGGGAGTAATGAAAAACTGTTTTTT
15,TRBD1,TRBJ1-3,TRBV6-8,.,CASSYSTGRGNTIYF,TGTGCCAGCAGTTACTCGACAGGGAGAGGAAACACCATATATTTT
14,.,TRBJ2-7,TRBV23-1,.,CASSQASTVFEQYF,TGCGCCAGCAGCCAAGCGAGCACCGTCTTCGAGCAGTACTTC
15,.,TRBJ2-2,TRBV5-1,.,CASSPLGHNTGELFF,TGCGCCAGCAGCCCTCTGGGACACAACACCGGGGAGCTGTTTTTT
16,TRBD1,TRBJ1-1,TRBV6-8,few,CATIPRKGQGHPDAFF,TGTGCCACCATACCGAGAAAGGGACAGGGCCACCCTGATGCTTTCTTT
14,.,TRBJ1-2,TRBV11-3,.,CASSFGDIGYGYTF,TGTGCCAGCAGCTTTGGGGATATCGGCTATGGCTACACCTTC